The 13 T cell receptor beta chains reported below all come from one sample, sequenced in a study of blood T cell repertoires in COVID-19. Libraries were prepared by immunoSEQ multiplex PCR; TCRdb keeps only in-frame clonotypes and omits some of them. The sample lists 400,000 to 450,000 clones, more than 80% occurring once. Input material: PBMCs or T cells enriched from blood (not recorded which). The receptors were gathered from a man under 40 who had recovered from COVID-19.

The V and J genes are TRBV18 and TRBJ2-7; D possibly corresponds to TRBD2 (5 bases). Germline CDR1 reads KGHSH; CDR2 reads LQKENI. The CDR3 is 13 amino acids. V lost 1 base and J lost 6, with 10 bases in between. This chain's CDR3 is CASSPRRGSEQYF. DNA of the CDR3: TGTGCCAGCTCACCACGACGGGGTTCCGAGCAGTACTTC.

The chain carries TRBV2 and TRBJ1-5, with a weak D call TRBD1 (5 bases). The CDR3 runs to 13 residues. V lost 5 bases to trimming and J lost 6 bases, with 11 bases between them. Germline CDR1 and CDR2: SNHLY and FYNNEI. CDR3 sequence (DNA): TGTGCCAGCAGTAGTTACAGGAGTCAGCCCCAGCATTTT. It specifies CASSSYRSQPQHF.

The chain employs TRBV30 and TRBJ2-2, with D perhaps matching TRBD2 (5 bases). There are 14 residues in the CDR3. Trimming removed 0 bases from V and 0 bases from J, with 5 bases in between. CDR1 is GTSNPN and CDR2 is SVGIG in the germline V gene (reference sequence). The CDR3, as DNA: TGTGCCTGGAGTGTACTAGCGAACACCGGGGAGCTGTTTTTT. Its protein product is CAWSVLANTGELFF.

The rearrangement joins TRBV12-3 or TRBV12-4 to TRBJ2-2; D remains unclear. Trimming cost V 6 bases and J 4 bases, with 6 bases left between them. The CDR3 extends over 12 amino acids. DNA for the CDR3: TGTGCCAGCAGCTCGAGCACCGGGGAGCTGTTTTTT. Its protein is CASSSSTGELFF.

The V gene is TRBV19, the J gene TRBJ1-2; 12 nucleotides align to TRBD1. Trimming cost V 8 bases and J 4 bases; bases outside gene matches: 5. The CDR3 is 14 amino acids. Germline assignment: CDR1 LNHDA and CDR2 SQIVND (reference sequence). CDR3 sequence: CASGTGGDFYGYTF. CDR3 nucleotides: TGTGCCAGTGGGACAGGGGGCGACTTCTATGGCTACACCTTC.

The chain employs TRBV19 and TRBJ2-1; 15 bases map to TRBD2. The CDR3 consists of 17 residues. Germline loops: CDR1 LNHDA, CDR2 SQIVND (reference sequence). With 3 bases clipped from V and 7 bases from J, the junction kept 7 bases outside the gene matches. The CDR3 reads CASSIGTSGRKYNEQFF. For the CDR3, the DNA is TGTGCCAGTAGTATCGGGACTAGCGGGAGGAAATATAATGAGCAGTTCTTC.

The chain recombines TRBV28 with TRBJ1-6; TRBD1 aligns across 7 bases. Germline V CDR1 and CDR2: MDHEN, SYDVKM. The CDR3 totals 14 residues. The J segment lost 9 bases and the V segment lost 4 bases, leaving 6 bases of the junction unmatched. The CDR3 loop reads CASSSGQILSPLHF. CDR3 DNA sequence: TGTGCCAGCAGTTCGGGACAGATACTTTCACCCCTCCACTTT.

This clone was counted once. The chain is built from TRBV6-5 and TRBJ1-5, with D hard to call. The CDR3 totals 15 residues. Trimming left V 6 bases short and J 0 bases short, with 12 bases between. The germline V gene encodes CDR1 MNHEY and CDR2 SVGAGI. The CDR3 region has the DNA TGTGCCAGCAGGTCCAGACTTTATAGCAATCAGCCCCAGCATTTT. Residues: CASRSRLYSNQPQHF.

The CDR3 DNA follows: TGCGCCAGCAGCGACCCAGGGGTCTACGAGCAGTACTTC. As protein: CASSDPGVYEQYF. The rearrangement joins TRBV5-1 to TRBJ2-7, with D maybe TRBD1 (6 bases). CDR1 is SGHRS and CDR2 is YFSETQ in the germline V gene. The V end lost 4 bases, the J end lost 3 bases, and 11 bases lay between the germline ends. The CDR3 is 13 residues long.

This chain joins TRBV3-1 (or the pseudogene TRBV3-2) and TRBJ2-1; perhaps TRBD1 as D (5 bases). Germline CDR1 is LGHDT and CDR2 is YNNKEL (reference sequence). CDR3 length equals 14 residues. With 0 bases removed from V and 8 bases from J, the gap between germline ends came to 11 bases. Here the CDR3 DNA reads TGTGCCAGCAGCCAAGACCAGGGCATGGATGAGCAGTTCTTC. Protein sequence: CASSQDQGMDEQFF.

The CDR3 region is CASSLGQASVYGYTF. DNA for the CDR3: TGCGCCAGCAGCCTAGGACAGGCTTCTGTCTATGGCTACACCTTC. This rearrangement joins TRBV5-1 to TRBJ1-2, with 7 bases lining up with TRBD1. Per germline, CDR1 SGHRS and CDR2 YFSETQ. This CDR3 contains 15 residues. V shed 4 bases, J shed 4 bases, and the junction held 10 bases outside the gene matches.

The chain joins TRBV11-2 to TRBJ2-7, with D possibly TRBD2 on 6 matching bases. V shed 6 bases and J shed 4 bases, with 13 bases lying between them. Per germline, CDR1 SGHAT and CDR2 FQNNGV. CDR3 length equals 13 residues. CDR3 nucleotide sequence: TGTGCCAGCAGATTGGGACTTTCTTACGAGCAGTACTTC. Protein: CASRLGLSYEQYF.

This clone was counted a single time. The chain combines TRBV6-5 with TRBJ1-1; D remains unclear. The V and J ends lost 0 bases and 4 bases respectively, with 6 bases between them. Germline CDR1 reads MNHEY; CDR2 reads SVGAGI. The CDR3 sequence is 13 residues long. CDR3 nucleotides: TGTGCCAGCAGTTACTCGACTACCACTGAAGCTTTCTTT. Translated, it gives CASSYSTTTEAFF.